Following are 3 T cell receptor beta chains from one sample sequenced in a study of breast tumors, draining lymph nodes, adjacent tissues (TCRdb year 2016). The axillary draining lymph nodes of breast cancer patients were the source of the lymph node samples. Libraries were made using multiplex PCR. Reads for this sample came from an Illumina HiSeq 2000. TCRdb reworked the public reads: Q25 trimming with fastp, MiXCR clone assembly, productive beta chains retained. Rows with one shared CDR3 protein collapse into an entry with the most common genes and DNA. The sample has approximately 250,000 distinct CDR3 sequences on record, 30% to 35% of them singletons. Approximately 3.7% of the sample belongs to the ten largest clones. Material for sequencing was axillary lymph node tissue. The source of these receptors is a female donor with breast cancer. Some clones in this sample may be carry-over from other donors' samples.

For the CDR3, the DNA is TGTGCCAGCAGCTTCAGGACAGGTGGGGGCGATTTGCCCGGGGAGCTGTTTTTT. This codes for CASSFRTGGGDLPGELFF. The V and J genes are TRBV13 and TRBJ2-2, with 7 bases aligning to TRBD1. This CDR3 comprises 18 residues. Germline V gives CDR1 PRHDT, CDR2 FYEKMQ (reference sequence). V lost 3 bases to trimming and J lost 6 bases; unmatched junction nucleotides: 16.

The chain recombines TRBV20-1 with TRBJ2-5; tentative D call: TRBD1 (5 bases). Germline-derived CDR1 and CDR2 are DFQATT and SNEGSKA (reference sequence). Trimming removed 4 bases at V and 3 bases at J, with 24 bases between. The CDR3 runs 17 residues. For the CDR3, the DNA is TGCAGTGCTACCGAACCTAGGGGCCGGCTAAAAAAAGAGACCCAGTACTTC. It specifies CSATEPRGRLKKETQYF.

This clonotype was seen ten or more times. This chain uses TRBV6-5 with TRBJ1-5; 8 nucleotides agree with TRBD1. The V and J ends lost 4 bases and 6 bases, in that order; junction bases with no gene match: 5. This CDR3 contains 14 residues. CDR1 and CDR2 from the germline V gene are MNHEY and SVGAGI. CDR3 in amino acids: CASSSRQGAQPQHF. The CDR3 DNA follows: TGTGCCAGCAGTTCCCGGCAGGGGGCTCAGCCCCAGCATTTT.